This T cell receptor beta chain was profiled in a study of T cell responses to AZD1222 COVID-19 vaccine. Whole-study results and caveats: Most donors were white British and more were female, and clonal diversity was possibly underestimated.

Assay used: immunoSEQ multiplex PCR; TCRdb lists only in-frame clones, some missing. The sample holds 83,000 or so clones, 88% seen once. As concerns this clone: Its antigen is still unknown.

The source was peripheral blood, collected on day 0 of MenACWY control vaccination. This TCR came from an adult in good health.

The CDR3 spells CASSLGDSHTGELFF. CDR3 sequence (DNA): TGTGCCAGCAGTTTAGGGGACAGTCACACCGGGGAGCTGTTTTTT. The chain uses TRBV28 and TRBJ2-2, with TRBD1 identical over 7 bases. The CDR3 consists of 15 residues. Per germline, CDR1 MDHEN and CDR2 SYDVKM. V lost 2 bases, J lost 3 bases, and 3 bases stayed unmatched.